The 16 T cell receptor beta chains given below trace back to one sample, sequenced in a study of cytomegalovirus exposure and HLA in healthy donors (dated by TCRdb to between 2016 and 2019). Libraries were prepared through the immunoSEQ multiplex PCR assay. For the multiplex PCR, a mixture combining 60 forward primers for TCR Vbeta segments and 13 reverse primers for TCR Jbeta segments was used. As stored in TCRdb, this immuneACCESS dataset retains in-frame rearrangements with V and J assigned. A fraction of the clones does not appear; measured against another copy, unresolved V genes explain less than half of the discrepancy, and the remainder lacks a known reason. In this sample the table shows about 62,000 clones, 65% to 80% of which occur a single time. The leading ten clones occupy roughly 5% of the sample. Sequenced: PBMCs. These receptors came from a woman aged 25-40 years in good health and CMV-seronegative.

This chain uses TRBV10-1 with TRBJ2-3; the match to TRBD1 covers 9 bases. This CDR3 region has 18 residues. The V and J ends lost 3 bases and 1 base, in that order; junction bases with no gene match: 11. From germline, CDR1 is WNHNN and CDR2 SYGVQD (reference sequence). CDR3: CASSDPRMDRGGTDTQYF. The CDR3 coding sequence is TGCGCCAGCAGTGACCCCCGAATGGACAGGGGAGGCACAGATACGCAGTATTTT.

This chain joins TRBV5-1 and TRBJ1-4; D uncertain. Trimming took 3 bases from V and 3 from J, leaving 9 bases between them. Per the germline V gene, CDR1 is SGHRS and CDR2 is YFSETQ. There are 14 residues in the CDR3. CDR3 in amino acids: CASSSEQSNEKLFF. The CDR3 coding sequence is TGCGCCAGCAGCTCGGAACAGTCTAATGAAAAACTGTTTTTT.

As concerns this clone: The junction does not match germline at one end; this may be a read error. The V call is TRBV5-6, the J call TRBJ2-3; 16 bases align to TRBD2. The CDR3 loop spans 16 amino acids. Germline V gene data show CDR1 as SGHDT and CDR2 as YYEEEE. CDR3 sequence reads: CASSLGLAGGTDTQYF. DNA for the CDR3: TGTGCCAGCAGTTTGGGACTAGCGGGAGGGACAGATACGCAGTATTTT.

This chain uses TRBV7-2 with TRBJ2-1, with 10 nucleotides matching TRBD2. Germline loops: CDR1 SGHTA, CDR2 FQGNSA. CDR3 length: 18 amino acids. The trim removed 5 bases at V and 11 bases at J, leaving 21 bases unmatched. This chain's CDR3 is CASSPLGGGTSAPRKQFF. The CDR3 nucleotides are TGTGCCAGCAGCCCCCTCGGGGGGGGGACTAGCGCCCCACGGAAGCAGTTCTTC.

This clone was recorded a few times. CDR3 amino acids: CASTSIGRGREKLFF. The CDR3 nucleotides read TGTGCCAGCACCTCTATAGGACGGGGGAGGGAAAAACTGTTTTTT. V gene TRBV6-4 combines with J gene TRBJ1-4, with D tentatively TRBD1 (5 bases). The CDR3 is made up of 15 amino acids. V shed 7 bases and J shed 8 bases, with 20 bases lying between them. The germline CDR1 and CDR2 sequences are MRHNA and SNTAGT.

This clone came up once. V is TRBV7-6 and J is TRBJ2-7; possible D gene TRBD1, 6 bases. Trimming cost V 3 bases and J 5 bases, with 11 bases left between them. The CDR3 covers 13 residues. The germline V gene encodes CDR1 SGHVS and CDR2 FNYEAQ. CDR3 amino acids: CASSFTGIHEQYF. DNA for the CDR3: TGTGCCAGCAGCTTCACAGGGATCCACGAGCAGTACTTC.

The genes are TRBV10-3 and TRBJ2-2; tentatively, D is TRBD2 (5 bases). In germline, CDR1 is ENHRY, CDR2 SYGVKD. V was shortened by 10 bases and J by 8 bases, with 14 bases between the two germline ends. This CDR3 region has 12 residues. The CDR3 is CATRDGVGELFF. CDR3 DNA sequence: TGTGCCACCCGAGACGGGGTAGGGGAGCTGTTTTTT.

V gene TRBV28 combines with J gene TRBJ1-1; 11 bases are a match to TRBD1. V shed 3 bases, J shed 9 bases, and the junction held 0 bases outside the gene matches. The V gene's germline CDR1 is MDHEN and CDR2 SYDVKM. The CDR3 extends over 12 amino acids. The CDR3 DNA reads TGTGCCAGCAGTTTGGACAGGGGGCAAGCTTTCTTT. Protein: CASSLDRGQAFF.

The chain employs TRBV11-2 and TRBJ2-5, with a tentative D call TRBD1 (5 bases). The germline V gene encodes CDR1 SGHAT and CDR2 FQNNGV. This CDR3 has 15 amino acids. The V end was cut by 5 bases, the J end by 0 bases, with 13 bases between. CDR3 residues: CASSLTGADQETQYF. The CDR3 DNA reads TGTGCCAGCAGCCTCACTGGGGCGGACCAAGAGACCCAGTACTTC.

The chain joins TRBV5-1 to TRBJ2-3, with 11 bases aligning to TRBD2. V shed 0 bases and J 8 bases; nucleotides not matched to a gene: 2. Per germline, CDR1 SGHRS and CDR2 YFSETQ. The CDR3 has 14 amino acids. CDR3 region: CASSLVLAGVTQYF. The CDR3 DNA is TGCGCCAGCAGCTTGGTACTAGCGGGAGTTACGCAGTATTTT.

The V gene is TRBV6-5, the J gene TRBJ1-5, with a possible D match to TRBD1 (5 bases). Trimming shortened V by 6 bases and J by 10 bases, and 22 bases separated the two germline ends. The CDR3 extends over 15 amino acids. CDR1 MNHEY and CDR2 SVGAGI come from the germline V gene. The CDR3 spells CASSLSGRAVGPQHF. In DNA form, the CDR3 reads TGTGCCAGCAGCCTCTCGGGCAGGGCCGTGGGACCCCAGCATTTT.

The CDR3, as DNA: TGTGCCAGCAGCGGGGGGAGGGCGGATGAGCAGTTCTTC. As protein: CASSGGRADEQFF. This chain uses TRBV7-8 with TRBJ2-1; 7 positions agree with TRBD2. Trimming cost V 5 bases and J 8 bases; bases outside gene matches: 6. The CDR3 covers 13 residues. Germline loops: CDR1 SGHVS, CDR2 FQNEAQ.

This chain uses TRBV19 with TRBJ2-2; 7 bases map to TRBD1. Germline V gives CDR1 LNHDA, CDR2 SQIVND (reference sequence). This CDR3 has 16 residues. Trimming at V came to 5 bases and at J to 3 bases, leaving 9 bases not matched to a gene. The CDR3 nucleotides read TGTGCCAGTAGTCCCCAGACAGGGTCTGACACCGGGGAGCTGTTTTTT. This codes for CASSPQTGSDTGELFF.

A few counts support this clone. V gene TRBV5-6 combines with J gene TRBJ1-1; D is unresolved. V lost 4 bases and J lost 1, with 8 bases in between. Germline values: CDR1 SGHDT, CDR2 YYEEEE. The CDR3 extends over 13 amino acids. The CDR3: CASSLAGNTEAFF. CDR3 in DNA: TGTGCCAGCAGCCTCGCGGGGAACACTGAAGCTTTCTTT.

The V call is TRBV30, the J call TRBJ2-7; TRBD2 might be the D (6 bases). Trimming pared 8 bases from V and 2 bases from J, leaving 16 bases between. The V gene's germline CDR1 is GTSNPN and CDR2 SVGIG (reference sequence). The CDR3 totals 13 residues. The CDR3 is CAHAQGLAYEQYF. CDR3 sequence (DNA): TGTGCCCACGCCCAGGGACTGGCCTACGAGCAGTACTTC. Drawing the rest from reference TRBV30 and TRBJ2-7, the complete variable domain is SQTIHQWPATLVQPVGSPLSLECTVEGTSNPNLYWYRQAAGRGLQLLFYSVGIGQISSEVPQNLSASRPQDRQFILSSKKLLLSDSGFYLCAHAQGLAYEQYFGPGTRLTVT.

The V call is TRBV11-2, the J call TRBJ2-7; TRBD1 agrees at 7 bases. V lost 5 bases to trimming and J lost 2 bases; unmatched junction nucleotides: 3. From germline, CDR1 is SGHAT and CDR2 FQNNGV. The CDR3 has 13 amino acids. In DNA, the CDR3 is TGTGCCAGCAGCCCGGACAGGCCCTACGAGCAGTACTTC. It is translated as CASSPDRPYEQYF.